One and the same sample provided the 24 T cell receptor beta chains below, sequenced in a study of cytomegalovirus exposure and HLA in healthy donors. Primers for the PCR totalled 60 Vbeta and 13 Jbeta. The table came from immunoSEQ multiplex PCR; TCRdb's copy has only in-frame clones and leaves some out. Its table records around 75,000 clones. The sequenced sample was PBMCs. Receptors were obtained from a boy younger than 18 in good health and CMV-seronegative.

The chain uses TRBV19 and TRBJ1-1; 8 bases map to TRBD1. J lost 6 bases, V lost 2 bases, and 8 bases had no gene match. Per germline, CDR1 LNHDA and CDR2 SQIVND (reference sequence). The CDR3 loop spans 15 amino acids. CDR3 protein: CASSIQGAGMAEAFF. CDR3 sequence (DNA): TGTGCCAGTAGTATACAGGGGGCAGGGATGGCTGAAGCTTTCTTT.

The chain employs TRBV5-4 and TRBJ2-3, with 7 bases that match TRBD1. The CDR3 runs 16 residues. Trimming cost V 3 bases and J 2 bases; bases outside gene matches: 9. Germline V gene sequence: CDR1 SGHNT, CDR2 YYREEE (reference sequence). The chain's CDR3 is CASSSKETGFTDTQYF. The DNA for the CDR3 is TGTGCCAGCAGCTCGAAGGAGACAGGGTTCACAGATACGCAGTATTTT.

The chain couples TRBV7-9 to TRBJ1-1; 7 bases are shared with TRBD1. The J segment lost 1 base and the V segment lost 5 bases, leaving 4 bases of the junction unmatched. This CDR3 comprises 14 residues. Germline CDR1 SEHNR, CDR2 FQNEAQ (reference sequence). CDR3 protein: CASSPRTGNTEAFF. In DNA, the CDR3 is TGTGCCAGCAGCCCGAGGACAGGGAACACTGAAGCTTTCTTT.

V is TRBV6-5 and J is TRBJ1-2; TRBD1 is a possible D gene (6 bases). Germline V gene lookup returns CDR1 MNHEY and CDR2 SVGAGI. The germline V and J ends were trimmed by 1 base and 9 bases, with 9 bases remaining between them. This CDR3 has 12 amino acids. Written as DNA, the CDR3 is TGTGCCAGCAGTTACTTCAGGGGAAGCTACACCTTC. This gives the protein CASSYFRGSYTF.

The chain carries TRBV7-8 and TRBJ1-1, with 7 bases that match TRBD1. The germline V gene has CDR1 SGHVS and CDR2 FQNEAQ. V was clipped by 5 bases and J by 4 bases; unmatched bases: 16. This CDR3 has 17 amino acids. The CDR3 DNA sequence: TGTGCCAGCAGCCAGATCCAAGGGGGACAGACGGGCACTGAAGCTTTCTTT. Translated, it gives CASSQIQGGQTGTEAFF.

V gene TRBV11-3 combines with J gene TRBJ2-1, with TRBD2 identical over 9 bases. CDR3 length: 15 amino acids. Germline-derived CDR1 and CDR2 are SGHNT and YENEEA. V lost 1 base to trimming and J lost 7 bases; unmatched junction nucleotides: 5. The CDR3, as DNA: TGTGCCAGCAGCTTAGTGCGGGGGGGCTTGAATGAGCAGTTCTTC. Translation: CASSLVRGGLNEQFF.

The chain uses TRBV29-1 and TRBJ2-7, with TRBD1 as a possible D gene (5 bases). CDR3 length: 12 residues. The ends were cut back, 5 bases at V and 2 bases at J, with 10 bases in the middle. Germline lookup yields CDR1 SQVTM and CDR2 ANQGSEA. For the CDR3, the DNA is TGCAGCGTTATGACAGACACCTACGAGCAGTACTTC. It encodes CSVMTDTYEQYF.

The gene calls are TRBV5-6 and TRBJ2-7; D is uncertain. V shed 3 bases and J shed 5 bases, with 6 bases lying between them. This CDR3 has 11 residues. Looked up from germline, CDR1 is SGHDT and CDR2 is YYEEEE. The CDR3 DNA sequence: TGTGCCAGCAGCTCAGTGGACGAGCAGTACTTC. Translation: CASSSVDEQYF.

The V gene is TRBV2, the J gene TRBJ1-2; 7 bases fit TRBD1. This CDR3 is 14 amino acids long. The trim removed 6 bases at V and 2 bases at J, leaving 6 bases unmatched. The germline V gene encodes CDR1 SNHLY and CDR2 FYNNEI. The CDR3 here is CASSQGTANYGYTF. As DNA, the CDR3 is TGTGCCAGCAGCCAGGGGACAGCGAACTATGGCTACACCTTC. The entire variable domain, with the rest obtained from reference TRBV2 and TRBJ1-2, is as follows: EPEVTQTPSHQVTQMGQEVILRCVPISNHLYFYWYRQILGQKVEFLVSFYNNEISEKSEIFDDQFSVERPDGSNFTLKIRSTKLEDSAMYFCASSQGTANYGYTFGSGTRLTVV.

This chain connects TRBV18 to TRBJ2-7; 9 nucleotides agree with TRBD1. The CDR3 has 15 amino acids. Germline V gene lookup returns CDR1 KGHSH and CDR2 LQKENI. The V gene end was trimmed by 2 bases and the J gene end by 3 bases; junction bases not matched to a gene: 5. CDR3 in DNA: TGTGCCAGCTCACCAGGCACAGGGGGCGTCTACGAGCAGTACTTC. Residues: CASSPGTGGVYEQYF.

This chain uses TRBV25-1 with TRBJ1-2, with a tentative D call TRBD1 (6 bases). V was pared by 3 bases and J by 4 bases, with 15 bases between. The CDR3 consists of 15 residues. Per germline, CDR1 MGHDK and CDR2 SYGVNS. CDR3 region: CASSDPGQRTYGYTF. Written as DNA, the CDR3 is TGTGCCAGCAGTGACCCCGGACAGCGAACCTATGGCTACACCTTC.

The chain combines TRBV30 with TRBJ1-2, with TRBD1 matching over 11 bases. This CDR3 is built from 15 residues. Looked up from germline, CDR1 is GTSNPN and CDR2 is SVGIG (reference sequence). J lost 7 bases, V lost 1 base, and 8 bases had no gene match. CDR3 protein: CAWSAGQGAMSGYTF. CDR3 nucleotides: TGTGCCTGGAGTGCAGGACAGGGGGCGATGAGTGGCTACACCTTC.

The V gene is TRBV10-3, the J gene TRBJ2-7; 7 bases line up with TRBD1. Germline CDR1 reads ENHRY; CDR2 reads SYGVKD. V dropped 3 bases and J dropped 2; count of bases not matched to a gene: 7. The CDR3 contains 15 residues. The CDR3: CAISESDRDTYEQYF. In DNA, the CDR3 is TGTGCCATCAGTGAATCTGACAGGGATACCTACGAGCAGTACTTC.

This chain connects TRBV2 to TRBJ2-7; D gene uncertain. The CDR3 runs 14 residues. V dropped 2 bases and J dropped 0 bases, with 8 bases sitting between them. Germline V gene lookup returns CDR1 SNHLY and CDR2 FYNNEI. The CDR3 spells CASSESGGSYEQYF. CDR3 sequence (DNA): TGTGCCAGCAGTGAATCCGGCGGCTCCTACGAGCAGTACTTC.

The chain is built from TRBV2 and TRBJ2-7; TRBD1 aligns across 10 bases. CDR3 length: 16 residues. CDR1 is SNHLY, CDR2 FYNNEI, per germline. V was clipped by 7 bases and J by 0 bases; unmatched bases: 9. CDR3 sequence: CASTRRQGATSYEQYF. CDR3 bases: TGTGCCAGCACCCGAAGACAGGGGGCGACCTCCTACGAGCAGTACTTC.

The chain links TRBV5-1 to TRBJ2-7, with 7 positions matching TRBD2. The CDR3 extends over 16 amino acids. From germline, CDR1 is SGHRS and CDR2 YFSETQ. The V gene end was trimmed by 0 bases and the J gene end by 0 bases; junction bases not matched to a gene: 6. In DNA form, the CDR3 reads TGCGCCAGCAGCTTGGGATTATGGGAGGGCTCCTACGAGCAGTACTTC. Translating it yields CASSLGLWEGSYEQYF.

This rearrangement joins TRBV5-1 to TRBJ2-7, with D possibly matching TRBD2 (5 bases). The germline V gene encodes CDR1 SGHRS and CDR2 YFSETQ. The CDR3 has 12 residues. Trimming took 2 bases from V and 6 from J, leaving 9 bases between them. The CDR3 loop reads CASSLSGFEQYF. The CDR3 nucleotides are TGCGCCAGCAGCTTAAGCGGATTCGAGCAGTACTTC.

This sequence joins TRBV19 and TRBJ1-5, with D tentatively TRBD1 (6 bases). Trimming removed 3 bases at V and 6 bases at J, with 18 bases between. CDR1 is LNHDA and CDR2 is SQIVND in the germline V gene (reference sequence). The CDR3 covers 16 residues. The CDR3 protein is CASSIIGIGGGQPQHF. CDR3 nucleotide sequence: TGTGCCAGTAGTATTATAGGGATTGGGGGCGGTCAGCCCCAGCATTTT.

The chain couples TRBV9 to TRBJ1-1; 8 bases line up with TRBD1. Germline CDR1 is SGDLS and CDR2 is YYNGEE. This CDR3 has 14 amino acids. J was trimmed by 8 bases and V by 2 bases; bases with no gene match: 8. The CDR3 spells CASSVSPGGREAFF. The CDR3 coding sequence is TGTGCCAGCAGCGTCTCGCCAGGGGGCAGGGAAGCTTTCTTT.

CDR3 protein: CASSAGSSLYEQYF. In nucleotides, the CDR3 is TGTGCCAGCAGCGCGGGCAGCTCTTTATACGAGCAGTACTTC. The rearrangement joins TRBV7-9 to TRBJ2-7; D possibly corresponds to TRBD2 (5 bases). This CDR3 comprises 14 residues. Germline V CDR1 and CDR2: SEHNR, FQNEAQ (reference sequence). V was cut by 5 bases and J by 4 bases, with 15 bases left in between.

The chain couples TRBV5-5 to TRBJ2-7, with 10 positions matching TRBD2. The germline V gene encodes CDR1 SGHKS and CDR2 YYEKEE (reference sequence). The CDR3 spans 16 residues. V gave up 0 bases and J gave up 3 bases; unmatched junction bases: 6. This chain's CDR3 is CASSLVVGTSDYEQYF. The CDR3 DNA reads TGTGCCAGCAGCTTGGTGGTGGGGACTAGCGACTACGAGCAGTACTTC.

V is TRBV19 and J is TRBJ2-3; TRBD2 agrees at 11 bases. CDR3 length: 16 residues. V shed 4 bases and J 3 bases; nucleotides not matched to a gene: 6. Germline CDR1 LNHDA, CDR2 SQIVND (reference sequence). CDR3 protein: CASSTRLAGTTDTQYF. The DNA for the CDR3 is TGTGCCAGTAGTACCCGACTAGCGGGGACGACAGATACGCAGTATTTT.

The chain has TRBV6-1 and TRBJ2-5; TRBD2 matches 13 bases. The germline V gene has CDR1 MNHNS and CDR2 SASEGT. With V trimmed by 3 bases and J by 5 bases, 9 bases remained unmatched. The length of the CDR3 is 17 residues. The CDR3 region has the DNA TGTGCCAGCAGTGACCACAAGGGACTAGCGGGGAAGGAGACCCAGTACTTC. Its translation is CASSDHKGLAGKETQYF.

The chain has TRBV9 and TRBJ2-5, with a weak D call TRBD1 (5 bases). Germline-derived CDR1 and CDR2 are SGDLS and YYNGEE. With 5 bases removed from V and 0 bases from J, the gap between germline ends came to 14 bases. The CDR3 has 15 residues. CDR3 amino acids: CASRRSDSYQETQYF. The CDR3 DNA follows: TGTGCCAGCAGAAGATCAGACAGCTACCAAGAGACCCAGTACTTC.